Below, 2 T cell receptor beta chains from the same sample are listed, as sequenced in a study of T cell responses to AZD1222 COVID-19 vaccine. Measured with immunoSEQ multiplex PCR; TCRdb has only the in-frame clones, and not every one. The sample yields tens of thousands of clones, approximately 89% seen once. The sample in question was peripheral blood, obtained on day 0 of MenACWY control vaccination. The receptors originated from an adult in good health.

This clone was recorded a few times. The J gene is TRBJ1-5, the V gene TRBV28, with D possibly matching TRBD1 (5 bases). The CDR3 has 15 amino acids. Trimming took off 0 bases at V and 2 bases at J, with 8 bases between the two ends. Per germline, CDR1 MDHEN and CDR2 SYDVKM. CDR3 DNA: TGTGCCAGCAGTTTATGGGGGGAGGGCAATCAGCCCCAGCATTTT. Its translation: CASSLWGEGNQPQHF.

The rearrangement links TRBV3-1 (or the pseudogene TRBV3-2) to TRBJ2-3; D gene unclear. The CDR3 runs to 13 residues. Germline CDR1 reads LGHDT; CDR2 reads YNNKEL (reference sequence). Trimming shortened V by 2 bases and J by 9 bases, and 12 bases separated the two germline ends. The CDR3 is CASSQMEKGTQYF. CDR3 bases: TGTGCCAGCAGCCAAATGGAGAAAGGGACGCAGTATTTT.